The clone carrying this T cell receptor beta chain was detected only a few times. The target antigen is unknown. Between the trimmed V and J ends, which lost 3 bases and 3 bases, there was a span of 9 bases. Germline V CDR1 and CDR2: SGHKS, YYEKEE (reference sequence). The CDR3 has 13 residues. Template-switching 5'RACE yielded the TCR cDNA; a universal primer site and UMIs were added in the process. MiXCR, applied by TCRdb to the 5' RACE reads, yields one record per CDR3 protein. The sample holds tens of thousands of distinct CDR3 sequences; about 7.7% are singletons and the top ten take approximately 42%. The source of the sample is a study of T cells after yellow fever vaccination. Looking at the study overall: The SMART-Seq v4 Ultra Low Input method served to prepare the low-cell-number fractions.

Study findings and constraints: Though weaker, the secondary response peaked faster, on day 5 versus 15. After the booster, around 95% of CD4 and roughly nine tenths of CD8 primary-response clones were re-detected.

The receptor was isolated from a man aged 30 to 39 who received the YFV17D yellow fever vaccine. The sequencing used CD8+ T cells sorted from PBMCs, collected on the day of the yellow fever booster vaccination. The rearrangement links TRBV5-5 to TRBJ1-2; D not resolved. The CDR3 region is CASSWELDYGYTF. The CDR3 DNA reads TGTGCCAGCAGCTGGGAGCTGGACTATGGCTACACCTTC.